The 24 T cell receptor beta chains presented below share a single source sample, sequenced in a study of blood T cells in healthy people across ages. Primers used in a second PCR of roughly 7 to 11 cycles were a sample-barcoded 5' primer and a J-beta primer mix. TCRdb fed the 5' RACE reads into MiXCR, producing one record per CDR3 protein. The repertoire holds about 590,000 distinct CDR3 sequences, about 28% seen once, with 15% to 17% in the top ten. Sequencing was done on a sample of blood. The receptors originated from a woman aged 80 or older in good health.

Concerning this clonotype itself: With a much larger clone just one base away, this may be a read error. The CDR3 DNA reads as TGCAGTGCTGGAGATCTCGGGGGACTAGCGCCCGAGCAGTACTTC. It codes for CSAGDLGGLAPEQYF. The J gene is TRBJ2-7, the V gene TRBV20-1, with 10 bases fitting TRBD2. The CDR3 has 15 residues. Germline values: CDR1 DFQATT, CDR2 SNEGSKA (reference sequence).

At least ten counts were recorded for this clonotype. J is TRBJ2-3 and V is TRBV24-1; 8 nucleotides agree with TRBD2. Germline V gene lookup returns CDR1 KGHDR and CDR2 SFDVKD. V trimming: 5 bases; J trimming: 5 bases; junction bases outside the gene matches: 8. The CDR3 contains 15 residues. As DNA, the CDR3 is TGTGCCACCAGTGGTGAGCGGGGGATGGAAGATACGCAGTATTTT. Amino acid sequence: CATSGERGMEDTQYF.

This clonotype was picked up many times. The V and J genes are TRBV3-1 and TRBJ2-1; tentative D call: TRBD1 (5 bases). V lost 5 bases and J lost 6, with 20 bases in between. The CDR3 runs 16 residues. Germline CDR1 LGHDT, CDR2 YNNKEL (reference sequence). The CDR3 DNA reads as TGTGCCAGCAGCAGCGTTGGGGCCCGCTTAGGCAATGAGCAGTTCTTC. This codes for CASSSVGARLGNEQFF.

This clonotype was seen at least ten times. The rearrangement links TRBV5-1 to TRBJ2-1; TRBD1 might be the D (5 bases). Germline lookup yields CDR1 SGHRS and CDR2 YFSETQ. Trimming shortened V by 1 base and J by 8 bases, and 16 bases separated the two germline ends. This CDR3 has 15 amino acids. CDR3 sequence (DNA): TGCGCCAGCAGCTTGCAGGGCGAGCATCAGGATGAGCAGTTCTTC. Translated: CASSLQGEHQDEQFF.

This chain uses TRBV7-2 with TRBJ1-5; TRBD1 is a possible D gene (6 bases). This CDR3 region has 16 residues. V was pared by 5 bases and J by 11 bases, with 25 bases between. Germline V gene lookup returns CDR1 SGHTA and CDR2 FQGNSA. The chain's CDR3 is CASSGTGGRGQQSQHF. CDR3 coding DNA: TGTGCCAGCAGCGGAACGGGGGGTCGGGGGCAACAGTCCCAGCATTTT. The full variable domain, rest sourced from reference TRBV7-2 and TRBJ1-5, is GAGVSQSPSNKVTEKGKDVELRCDPISGHTALYWYRQSLGQGLEFLIYFQGNSAPDKSGLPSDRFSAERTGGSVSTLTIQRTQQEDSAVYLCASSGTGGRGQQSQHFGDGTRLSIL.

This clonotype has a count of ten or more. The CDR3: CASRASGGGLGMTDTQYF. The CDR3, as DNA: TGTGCCAGTCGGGCTAGCGGGGGGGGGTTAGGGATGACAGATACGCAGTATTTT. The chain recombines TRBV7-2 with TRBJ2-3; 12 positions match TRBD2. CDR1 is SGHTA and CDR2 is FQGNSA in the germline V gene. The CDR3 consists of 18 residues. The junction had 16 bases not matched to a gene; V was cut back by 9 bases and J by 3 bases.

This clonotype was detected ten times or more. A much more abundant neighbour one base away suggests this may be a read error. The chain uses TRBV7-2 and TRBJ2-3; 9 bases agree with TRBD2. The CDR3 contains 14 residues. The V gene's germline CDR1 is SGHTA and CDR2 FQGNSA. V gave up 4 bases and J gave up 2 bases; unmatched junction bases: 1. CDR3 residues: CASSWGLATDTQYF. CDR3 sequence (DNA): TGTGCCAGCAGCTGGGGACTAGCCACAGATACGCAGTATTTT.

This clonotype was counted only a few times. This rearrangement joins TRBV30 to TRBJ1-6, with D tentatively TRBD1 (5 bases). The CDR3 totals 13 residues. Germline V gene data show CDR1 as GTSNPN and CDR2 as SVGIG (reference sequence). V lost 1 base and J lost 9, with 10 bases in between. CDR3 residues: CAWSEQEGSPLHF. CDR3 in DNA: TGTGCCTGGAGTGAACAGGAGGGTTCACCCCTCCACTTT.

This clonotype came up many times. This sequence joins TRBV3-1 and TRBJ2-7, with 11 bases that match TRBD1. This CDR3 region has 15 residues. After removal of 4 bases from V and 5 bases from J, the junction contained 7 bases not matched to a gene. Germline V gives CDR1 LGHDT, CDR2 YNNKEL (reference sequence). The CDR3 DNA is TGTGCCAGCAGCCGGCGGACAGGGGGCCTCGACGAGCAGTACTTC. This encodes CASSRRTGGLDEQYF.

Of note for this clonotype: A read error may be the cause here, since a much bigger clone is one base away. The chain is built from TRBV28 and TRBJ2-4; no clear D. Matching the DNA end better, TRBJ2-7 makes the J call doubtful. The V gene's germline CDR1 is MDHEN and CDR2 SYDVKM. The CDR3 length is 14 residues. DNA for the CDR3: TGTGCCATCAGTTTATGGGCACAGCGATACGAGCAGTACTTC. Its translation: CAISLWAQRYEQYF.

This clonotype came up many times. V and J are TRBV7-9 and TRBJ2-5; maybe TRBD2 (5 bases). The CDR3 extends over 13 amino acids. Germline assignment: CDR1 SEHNR and CDR2 FQNEAQ (reference sequence). Trimming took off 4 bases at V and 5 bases at J, with 11 bases between the two ends. CDR3 DNA sequence: TGTGCCAGCAGCTCCTGGAGGCGGGAGACCCAGTACTTC. This encodes CASSSWRRETQYF.

This clonotype has just a few counts. V and J are TRBV7-2 and TRBJ1-6; D is unclear. Germline CDR1 SGHTA, CDR2 FQGNSA. The germline V and J ends were trimmed by 2 bases and 7 bases, with 12 bases remaining between them. CDR3 length equals 15 residues. CDR3 DNA sequence: TGTGCCAGCAGCTTATCTCCGGGTAGGAATTCACCCCTCCACTTT. Its translation is CASSLSPGRNSPLHF.

V is TRBV2 and J is TRBJ1-2; unclear D gene. Germline CDR1 SNHLY, CDR2 FYNNEI. V was clipped by 6 bases and J by 7 bases, with 21 bases between them. The CDR3 is 15 residues long. DNA for the CDR3: TGTGCCAGCAGCGAAATTGGCAGGAACAAGAGTGGCTACACCTTC. This sequence encodes CASSEIGRNKSGYTF.

The chain uses TRBV11-3 and TRBJ2-3; possible D gene TRBD2, 5 bases. V lost 4 bases, J lost 8 bases, and 13 bases lay in between. CDR3 length equals 13 residues. Per germline, CDR1 SGHNT and CDR2 YENEEA. CDR3 sequence: CASSSRAGGTQYF. The CDR3, as DNA: TGTGCCAGCAGCTCCCGGGCTGGAGGTACGCAGTATTTT.

The V call is TRBV9, the J call TRBJ2-5; 9 bases map to TRBD2. Trimming cost V 0 bases and J 5 bases; bases outside gene matches: 8. The CDR3 loop spans 16 amino acids. The germline V gene has CDR1 SGDLS and CDR2 YYNGEE. The CDR3 region has the DNA TGTGCCAGCAGCGTAGGCGGTGGTAGCGGGGGCGAGACCCAGTACTTC. This gives the protein CASSVGGGSGGETQYF. Using reference TRBV9 and TRBJ2-5 for the parts outside the CDR3, the full variable domain is DSGVTQTPKHLITATGQRVTLRCSPRSGDLSVYWYQQSLDQGLQFLIQYYNGEERAKGNILERFSAQQFPDLHSELNLSSLELGDSALYFCASSVGGGSGGETQYFGPGTRLLVL.

This clonotype was counted only a few times. This chain joins TRBV7-9 and TRBJ1-2, with 11 bases that match TRBD1. The germline V gene encodes CDR1 SEHNR and CDR2 FQNEAQ (reference sequence). The CDR3 is 15 residues long. V trimming: 6 bases; J trimming: 7 bases; junction bases outside the gene matches: 10. CDR3 residues: CASRRTGGPEAGYTF. CDR3 in DNA: TGTGCCAGCAGAAGGACAGGGGGCCCCGAGGCTGGCTACACCTTC.

The chain uses TRBV29-1 and TRBJ2-5; D is unresolved. The V gene's germline CDR1 is SQVTM and CDR2 ANQGSEA. This CDR3 region has 13 residues. The V and J ends lost 5 bases and 4 bases respectively, with 14 bases between them. The CDR3 DNA is TGCAGCGTTTGGCCCCTGGCCCGAGAGACCCAGTACTTC. Protein sequence: CSVWPLARETQYF.

In regard to this clonotype: One end of the junction is discordant with germline, which a read error may explain. The gene calls are TRBV6-1 and TRBJ2-5, with D possibly called TRBD1 or TRBD2 (7 bases each). Germline V gene lookup returns CDR1 MNHNS and CDR2 SASEGT. The CDR3 is made up of 14 amino acids. The CDR3 nucleotides are TGTGCCAGCAGGGAAGGGGGGGACAGCAGAGTCCAGTACTTC. Its translation is CASREGGDSRVQYF.

In this sample, this clonotype turned up many times. The gene calls are TRBV7-6 and TRBJ2-5; 10 bases are shared with TRBD2. With V trimmed by 5 bases and J by 5 bases, 8 bases remained unmatched. Germline V CDR1 and CDR2: SGHVS, FNYEAQ. The CDR3 length is 15 residues. The CDR3 coding sequence is TGTGCCAGCAGCCGAAATAGCGGGGGGAGGGAGACCCAGTACTTC. Translating it yields CASSRNSGGRETQYF.

V is TRBV20-1 and J is TRBJ1-1, with 7 bases fitting TRBD1. Per the germline V gene, CDR1 is DFQATT and CDR2 is SNEGSKA (reference sequence). With V trimmed by 6 bases and J by 0 bases, 4 bases remained unmatched. The CDR3 sequence is 13 residues long. This chain's CDR3 is CSARGRLNTEAFF. DNA for the CDR3: TGCAGTGCCAGGGGGAGATTGAACACTGAAGCTTTCTTT.

A note on this clonotype: This sequence may be a read error, since a much larger clone differs from it by one base. The gene calls are TRBV9 and TRBJ2-7; 9 nucleotides agree with TRBD1. V was pared by 0 bases and J by 3 bases, with 1 base of the junction left unmatched. The CDR3 is made up of 14 amino acids. The germline gives CDR1 SGDLS, CDR2 YYNGEE. The CDR3 bases are TGTGCCAGCAGCGTAGAGGACAGGGGCTACGAGCAGTACTTC. Translation: CASSVEDRGYEQYF.

This clonotype showed up just once. The chain carries TRBV9 and TRBJ2-5, with 8 nucleotides matching TRBD1. CDR3 length: 14 residues. Germline CDR1 reads SGDLS; CDR2 reads YYNGEE. V lost 5 bases and J lost 4; bases outside the gene matches: 7. CDR3: CASSKTQGGETQYF. The CDR3 DNA reads as TGTGCCAGCAGTAAGACACAGGGGGGAGAGACCCAGTACTTC.

Remarks on this clonotype: This sequence may be a read error, since a much larger clone differs from it by one base. V is TRBV28 and J is TRBJ2-7, with TRBD1 matching 8 bases. The CDR3 is 15 residues long. CDR1 and CDR2 from the germline V gene are MDHEN and SYDVKM. V lost 7 bases, J lost 3 bases, and 11 bases stayed unmatched. The chain's CDR3 is CASIPPGTGDYEQYF. Here the CDR3 DNA reads TGTGCCAGCATCCCTCCTGGGACAGGAGACTACGAGCAGTACTTC. The full variable domain, its missing parts supplied by reference TRBV28 and TRBJ2-7, is DVKVTQSSRYLVKRTGEKVFLECVQDMDHENMFWYRQDPGLGLRLIYFSYDVKMKEKGDIPEGYSVSREKKERFSLILESASTNQTSMYLCASIPPGTGDYEQYFGPGTRLTVT.

This clonotype was detected ten times or more. The V gene is TRBV5-1, the J gene TRBJ2-7, with D unclear. With 1 base removed from V and 0 bases from J, the gap between germline ends came to 11 bases. This CDR3 has 15 amino acids. The V gene's germline CDR1 is SGHRS and CDR2 YFSETQ. CDR3 protein: CASSLREGASYEQYF. CDR3 DNA sequence: TGCGCCAGCAGCTTGAGAGAAGGAGCCTCCTACGAGCAGTACTTC.